The TCR beta chain under discussion was sequenced for a study of cytomegalovirus exposure and HLA in healthy donors. Primers included in the PCR were 60 Vbeta and 13 Jbeta primers. Profiling relied on immunoSEQ multiplex PCR, and the TCRdb table lists in-frame clones only, not all of them. The data show around 140,000 clones, more than 75% seen once. Notes on the study in general: HLA allele associations emerged for under 20,000 TCR beta sequences in a later analysis, at 0.05 false discovery rate. Some highly shared sequence variants likely arose as a pipeline artifact.

A word on this clone: Its antigen is unknown.

With V trimmed by 7 bases and J by 4 bases, 6 bases remained unmatched. CDR1 and CDR2 (germline): SNHLY, FYNNEI. The CDR3 spans 14 residues. The rearrangement joins TRBV2 to TRBJ2-1; 8 bases agree with TRBD2. Material for sequencing was PBMCs. The receptor was derived from a female donor in good health and CMV-seronegative. DNA of the CDR3: TGTGCCAGCAATAGCGGGATTCGTTACAATGAGCAGTTCTTC. Translated: CASNSGIRYNEQFF.